This section outlines one T cell receptor beta chain sequence together with its context. The antigen is not known. The record originates from a study of T-cell reconstitution after alpha-beta-depleted transplantation in children. Study outcomes and limitations: The study reportedly traced alpha-beta T cells about two months after transplant to several hundred expanded graft clones.

This CDR3 is built from 17 residues. J gave up 0 bases and V 6 bases, and 13 bases lay outside the gene matches. Unique molecular identifiers were used in preparing the TCRbeta library. TCRdb re-analysed the PCR reads in MiXCR, keeping a single row per CDR3 protein. The sample has just over 950,000 distinct CDR3 sequences, roughly 31% seen once. The TCR comes from a boy under two years old who had a stem cell transplant for SCID, so the T cells may come from the graft donor. The rearrangement links TRBV12-3 or TRBV12-4 to TRBJ1-1; the match to TRBD1 covers 7 bases. The sample was PBMCs, mostly from graft donor cells, taken 360 days after TCRalphabeta/CD19-depleted stem cell transplant. CDR3 coding DNA: TGTGCCAGCAGCCCTGCCGGGACAGTCCTCATGAACACTGAAGCTTTCTTT. It translates to CASSPAGTVLMNTEAFF.